These 25 T cell receptor beta chains came from one sample sequenced in a study of neurological immune-mediated disorders. MiXCR, applied by TCRdb to the 5' RACE reads, yields one record per CDR3 protein. The sample has around 41,000 distinct CDR3 sequences, roughly 14% seen once. The sequenced material came from CD4+ T cells from blood. The receptors here all came from a woman aged 60-75 years with HTLV-1-associated myelopathy (HAM/TSP).

This clonotype has ten or more counts. J is TRBJ2-7 and V is TRBV2; D not certain. This CDR3 has 17 residues. V shed 7 bases and J shed 0 bases, with 22 bases lying between them. CDR1 and CDR2 (germline): SNHLY, FYNNEI. This CDR3 is CASTSGPKILSSYEQYF. CDR3 in DNA: TGTGCCAGCACCTCCGGGCCGAAAATTCTTAGCTCCTACGAGCAGTACTTC.

This clonotype has ten or more counts. The genes are TRBV10-3 and TRBJ2-3; 8 bases are shared with TRBD1. Germline V gene data show CDR1 as ENHRY and CDR2 as SYGVKD. The CDR3 loop spans 17 amino acids. The trim removed 6 bases at V and 0 bases at J, leaving 11 bases unmatched. The CDR3 sequence: CAIRGTGVFTSTDTQYF. The CDR3 DNA is TGTGCCATCAGAGGGACAGGAGTTTTTACTAGCACAGATACGCAGTATTTT.

Points on this clonotype: Germline and junction disagree at one end, which may indicate a read error. The V and J genes are TRBV12-5 and TRBJ2-2; possible D gene TRBD2, 5 bases. The CDR3 is made up of 15 amino acids. The V gene's germline CDR1 is LGHNT and CDR2 FRNRAP. CDR3 amino acids: CASGLPSSNTWELLF. In DNA form, the CDR3 reads TGTGCTAGTGGTTTGCCGTCGTCGAACACCTGGGAGCTGCTTTTT.

This clonotype was found many times. The chain employs TRBV29-1 and TRBJ2-3, with D unresolved. The V gene's germline CDR1 is SQVTM and CDR2 ANQGSEA. This CDR3 contains 12 residues. Trimming took off 1 base at V and 4 bases at J, with 6 bases between the two ends. CDR3 protein: CSVEGEPDTQYF. The CDR3, as DNA: TGCAGCGTTGAAGGTGAACCAGATACGCAGTATTTT.

This clonotype was found a few times. V is TRBV20-1 and J is TRBJ2-1, with TRBD1 as a possible D gene (6 bases). There are 13 residues in the CDR3. The germline V gene encodes CDR1 DFQATT and CDR2 SNEGSKA (reference sequence). The germline V and J ends were trimmed by 3 bases and 3 bases, with 9 bases remaining between them. CDR3 sequence: CSARQDSYNEQFF. In nucleotides, the CDR3 is TGCAGTGCTAGGCAGGACAGCTACAATGAGCAGTTCTTC.

This clonotype was seen many times. This rearrangement joins TRBV6-1 to TRBJ2-1, with D perhaps TRBD1 (5 bases). Trimming took 8 bases from V and 5 from J, leaving 16 bases between them. This CDR3 has 14 amino acids. CDR1 and CDR2 (germline): MNHNS, SASEGT. CDR3 sequence: CASGAAGANNEQFF. The CDR3 DNA sequence: TGTGCCAGCGGGGCTGCTGGGGCGAACAATGAGCAGTTCTTC.

Turning to this clonotype: A much larger clone differs from this one at a single base, so this may be a read error. The chain combines TRBV12-3 or TRBV12-4 with TRBJ1-1, with D unclear. Trimming shortened V by 3 bases and J by 1 base, and 3 bases separated the two germline ends. The CDR3 loop spans 12 amino acids. CDR3 sequence: CASSFENTEAFF. CDR3 in DNA: TGTGCCAGCAGTTTCGAGAACACTGAAGCTTTCTTT.

This clonotype showed up many times. In nucleotides, the CDR3 is TGCGCCAGCAGCCGAGGCAATCACGAGCAGTTCTTC. As protein: CASSRGNHEQFF. The rearrangement links TRBV5-1 to TRBJ2-1; D call uncertain. There are 12 residues in the CDR3. V lost 4 bases and J lost 10, with 12 bases in between. The germline CDR1 and CDR2 sequences are SGHRS and YFSETQ. The full variable domain, its missing parts supplied by reference TRBV5-1 and TRBJ2-1, is KAGVTQTPRYLIKTRGQQVTLSCSPISGHRSVSWYQQTPGQGLQFLFEYFSETQRNKGNFPGRFSGRQFSNSRSEMNVSTLELGDSALYLCASSRGNHEQFFGPGTRLTVL.

This clonotype was observed a handful of times. This chain uses TRBV20-1 with TRBJ2-1; possible D gene TRBD1, 6 bases. The CDR3 totals 15 residues. Germline assignment: CDR1 DFQATT and CDR2 SNEGSKA (reference sequence). V was clipped by 5 bases and J by 0 bases, with 14 bases between them. This CDR3 is CSAVSGQSSYNEQFF. CDR3 nucleotides: TGCAGTGCTGTCTCGGGACAAAGCTCCTACAATGAGCAGTTCTTC.

This clonotype has a count of ten or more. The chain couples TRBV4-1 to TRBJ1-2; 10 bases are a match to TRBD1. After removal of 8 bases from V and 7 bases from J, the junction contained 7 bases not matched to a gene. The CDR3 is 13 amino acids. Germline V gene sequence: CDR1 MGHRA, CDR2 YSYEKL. CDR3 DNA sequence: TGCGCCAGCTACGACAGGGGGCAAGGTGGCTACACCTTC. Translating it yields CASYDRGQGGYTF.

This clonotype was seen many times. The chain recombines TRBV18 with TRBJ1-1; no clear D gene. V was cut by 2 bases and J by 1 base, with 8 bases left in between. This CDR3 has 14 amino acids. Per germline, CDR1 KGHSH and CDR2 LQKENI. The CDR3 spells CASSPGNRNTEAFF. DNA of the CDR3: TGTGCCAGCTCACCAGGGAACCGGAACACTGAAGCTTTCTTT.

This clonotype was counted many times. The chain combines TRBV10-3 with TRBJ2-3, with D uncertain. Germline-derived CDR1 and CDR2 are ENHRY and SYGVKD. The CDR3 has 12 amino acids. V gave up 2 bases and J gave up 8 bases, with 8 bases separating them. In nucleotides, the CDR3 is TGTGCCATCAGTGAGGCCGGCAGTACGCAGTATTTT. Translated: CAISEAGSTQYF.

In this sample, this clonotype turned up many times. The V and J genes are TRBV6-6 and TRBJ1-1, with a possible D match to TRBD1 (5 bases). Germline CDR1 reads MNHNY; CDR2 reads SVGAGI (reference sequence). The CDR3 is made up of 13 amino acids. The V gene lost 5 bases and the J gene lost 0 bases, with 7 bases spanning the gap. CDR3 sequence (DNA): TGTGCCAGCAGTCGACAGATGAACACTGAAGCTTTCTTT. The encoded protein is CASSRQMNTEAFF.

This clonotype was detected many times. Germline is not matched at one junction end, which may reflect a read error. The V and J genes are TRBV5-1 and TRBJ1-1; no definite D call. This CDR3 has 14 residues. Per the germline V gene, CDR1 is SGHRS and CDR2 is YFSETQ. The CDR3 DNA follows: TGCGCCAGCAGCTTGGTACCCGAGAACACTGGAGCTTTCTTT. Translation gives CASSLVPENTGAFF.

This clonotype has at least ten counts. The rearrangement links TRBV20-1 to TRBJ2-2; D is ambiguous. CDR1 is DFQATT and CDR2 is SNEGSKA in the germline V gene (reference sequence). The CDR3 runs to 13 residues. V dropped 2 bases and J dropped 1 base, with 5 bases sitting between them. This chain's CDR3 is CSARFRNTGELFF. The CDR3 bases are TGCAGTGCTAGATTCAGGAACACCGGGGAGCTGTTTTTT.

The sample holds many counts of this clonotype. The V call is TRBV20-1, the J call TRBJ2-3; 13 nucleotides agree with TRBD2. Per germline, CDR1 DFQATT and CDR2 SNEGSKA (reference sequence). The CDR3 contains 16 residues. V trimming: 3 bases; J trimming: 2 bases; junction bases outside the gene matches: 5. CDR3 bases: TGCAGTGCTAGGGAACTAGCGGGGGGGTACACAGATACGCAGTATTTT. Residues: CSARELAGGYTDTQYF.

This clonotype turned up a few times. The chain links TRBV10-3 to TRBJ1-2, with 7 bases fitting TRBD1. The germline V gene encodes CDR1 ENHRY and CDR2 SYGVKD. Trimming at V came to 9 bases and at J to 6 bases, leaving 10 bases not matched to a gene. There are 13 residues in the CDR3. The CDR3 nucleotides read TGTGCCATTAGGGACAGTCCGGGGCATGGCTACACCTTC. It specifies CAIRDSPGHGYTF.

This clonotype was detected ten times or more. The V call is TRBV5-1, the J call TRBJ2-3; D is ambiguous. Trimming took off 4 bases at V and 4 bases at J, with 4 bases between the two ends. The CDR3 spans 11 residues. Germline CDR1 is SGHRS and CDR2 is YFSETQ. The CDR3 DNA reads TGCGCCAGCAGCCGGTCAGATACGCAGTATTTT. It translates to CASSRSDTQYF.

In this sample, this clonotype turned up many times. The chain carries TRBV19 and TRBJ1-5, with D possibly TRBD1 on 6 matching bases. Trimming took 5 bases from V and 11 from J, leaving 16 bases between them. Germline V gene lookup returns CDR1 LNHDA and CDR2 SQIVND (reference sequence). The CDR3 consists of 13 residues. The CDR3 coding sequence is TGTGCCAGTAGTCCTCCGACAGGAATAACCCAGCATTTT. This translates into CASSPPTGITQHF.

This clonotype was found many times. This chain connects TRBV5-1 to TRBJ2-7; D call uncertain. The CDR3 is made up of 15 amino acids. Looked up from germline, CDR1 is SGHRS and CDR2 is YFSETQ. V was clipped by 0 bases and J by 2 bases, with 12 bases between them. CDR3 coding DNA: TGCGCCAGCAGCTTGGATGTTGGCGGACCCTACGAGCAGTACTTC. Translated: CASSLDVGGPYEQYF.

This clonotype was found many times. V is TRBV20-1 and J is TRBJ2-2; no definite D call. Trimming left V 0 bases short and J 0 bases short, with 11 bases between. Germline values: CDR1 DFQATT, CDR2 SNEGSKA (reference sequence). The length of the CDR3 is 16 residues. CDR3 nucleotide sequence: TGCAGTGCTAGAGAGCTTGGGCGCGCGAACACCGGGGAGCTGTTTTTT. Translating gives CSARELGRANTGELFF.

This clonotype has a count of ten or more. The rearrangement links TRBV10-3 to TRBJ2-5; 8 bases are a match to TRBD1. The CDR3 consists of 13 residues. CDR1 is ENHRY and CDR2 is SYGVKD in the germline V gene. The V gene end was trimmed by 5 bases and the J gene end by 3 bases; junction bases not matched to a gene: 2. The CDR3 region is CAISKTGEETQYF. CDR3 sequence (DNA): TGTGCCATCAGTAAGACAGGGGAAGAGACCCAGTACTTC.

This clonotype has ten or more counts. The chain recombines TRBV5-5 with TRBJ2-1; D perhaps matches TRBD1 (5 bases). The V end was cut by 0 bases, the J end by 8 bases, with 18 bases between. The germline V gene has CDR1 SGHKS and CDR2 YYEKEE (reference sequence). This CDR3 region has 16 residues. Here the CDR3 reads CASSLAGYQGWDEQFF. The DNA for the CDR3 is TGTGCCAGCAGCTTGGCTGGGTATCAGGGCTGGGATGAGCAGTTCTTC.

This clonotype was seen ten or more times. The V and J genes are TRBV20-1 and TRBJ2-3; 14 bases are shared with TRBD2. The germline V gene encodes CDR1 DFQATT and CDR2 SNEGSKA (reference sequence). The CDR3 covers 16 residues. V lost 5 bases and J lost 5; bases outside the gene matches: 9. CDR3 in amino acids: CSALTGTSGGLDTQYF. For the CDR3, the DNA is TGCAGTGCTCTTACCGGGACTAGCGGGGGTTTAGATACGCAGTATTTT.

This clonotype was recorded at least ten times. The V call is TRBV5-1, the J call TRBJ2-7, with a tentative D call TRBD2 (6 bases). The CDR3 totals 14 residues. V lost 0 bases to trimming and J lost 6 bases, with 13 bases between them. Germline CDR1 and CDR2: SGHRS and YFSETQ. The CDR3 loop is CASSLDIGGVEQYF. The CDR3 DNA is TGCGCCAGCAGCTTGGATATTGGAGGGGTCGAGCAGTACTTC.